The 15 T cell receptor beta chains below all came from one sample that was sequenced in a study of cytomegalovirus exposure and HLA in healthy donors. Use of 60 Vbeta and 13 Jbeta primers characterized the PCR. Libraries were prepared by immunoSEQ multiplex PCR; TCRdb keeps only in-frame clonotypes and omits some of them. The sample shows about 160,000 clones, around 80% of them seen only once. The specimen was PBMCs. Receptors originate from a woman between 50 and 59 years old in good health and CMV-seropositive.

The rearrangement joins TRBV7-8 to TRBJ2-7; D is undetermined. The CDR3 contains 15 residues. V was cut by 1 base and J by 6 bases, with 16 bases left in between. The V gene's germline CDR1 is SGHVS and CDR2 FQNEAQ. CDR3 in DNA: TGTGCCAGCAGCTTAGGAGCCCCCGGGTCTGGCGAGCAGTACTTC. This gives the protein CASSLGAPGSGEQYF. The variable domain in full, completed from reference TRBV7-8 and TRBJ2-7, reads GAGVSQSPRYKVAKRGQDVALRCDPISGHVSLFWYQQALGQGPEFLTYFQNEAQLDKSGLPSDRFFAERPEGSVSTLKIQRTQQEDSAVYLCASSLGAPGSGEQYFGPGTRLTVT.

This chain joins TRBV11-2 and TRBJ1-2; D possibly corresponds to TRBD1 (5 bases). V lost 0 bases, J lost 6 bases, and 11 bases lay in between. CDR3 length: 14 residues. CDR1 is SGHAT, CDR2 FQNNGV, per germline. The chain's CDR3 is CASSLDRGRDGYTF. The CDR3 coding sequence is TGTGCCAGCAGCTTAGATCGGGGGAGGGATGGCTACACCTTC.

The chain uses TRBV5-4 and TRBJ2-3; D may be TRBD1 (6 bases). V lost 0 bases and J 0 bases, leaving 11 bases between the germline ends. Germline lookup yields CDR1 SGHNT and CDR2 YYREEE (reference sequence). This CDR3 comprises 16 residues. The CDR3 DNA reads as TGTGCCAGCAGCTTGGACAGGGACCCTAGCACAGATACGCAGTATTTT. Protein product: CASSLDRDPSTDTQYF.

The rearrangement links TRBV7-2 to TRBJ1-2, with 9 bases matching TRBD1. Germline V gives CDR1 SGHTA, CDR2 FQGNSA. Trimming at V came to 5 bases and at J to 6 bases, leaving 7 bases not matched to a gene. CDR3 length: 14 residues. The CDR3 sequence is CASSPPGQGNGYTF. CDR3 nucleotide sequence: TGTGCCAGCAGCCCGCCGGGACAGGGAAATGGCTACACCTTC.

This clone was seen only once. The V and J genes are TRBV23-1 and TRBJ1-3; no firm D call. TRBV23-1 qualifies as an ORF whose function is uncertain. V was shortened by 3 bases and J by 0 bases, with 12 bases between the two germline ends. CDR3 length: 16 residues. The CDR3 nucleotides read TGCGCCAGCAGTCACCCCGGGTGCGACTCTGGAAACACCATATATTTT. It is translated as CASSHPGCDSGNTIYF.

The chain links TRBV19 to TRBJ1-2; D perhaps matches TRBD1 (5 bases). This CDR3 is 14 amino acids long. Trimming shortened V by 3 bases and J by 5 bases, and 13 bases separated the two germline ends. Germline CDR1 is LNHDA and CDR2 is SQIVND (reference sequence). CDR3 coding DNA: TGTGCCAGTAGTATCCGGGGGTTCGAATATGGCTACACCTTC. It codes for CASSIRGFEYGYTF.

CDR3 sequence reads: CASDGQGSQYF. In nucleotides, the CDR3 is TGTGCCAGCGACGGACAGGGTTCGCAGTATTTT. This chain uses TRBV2 with TRBJ2-3; 8 nucleotides match TRBD1. This CDR3 has 11 amino acids. V dropped 8 bases and J dropped 10; count of bases not matched to a gene: 5. The germline V gene encodes CDR1 SNHLY and CDR2 FYNNEI.

V and J are TRBV6-5 and TRBJ2-7; TRBD2 is a possible D gene (6 bases). Germline assignment: CDR1 MNHEY and CDR2 SVGAGI. V shed 6 bases and J shed 2 bases, with 11 bases lying between them. This CDR3 has 13 residues. For the CDR3, the DNA is TGTGCCAGCAGGAAGGAGGGAACCTACGAGCAGTACTTC. This codes for CASRKEGTYEQYF.

The chain is built from TRBV7-2 and TRBJ2-7; D ambiguous. V was trimmed by 5 bases and J by 2 bases, leaving 13 bases between them. Germline V CDR1 and CDR2: SGHTA, FQGNSA. The CDR3 runs to 14 residues. The CDR3 protein is CASSTRHATYEQYF. CDR3 DNA sequence: TGTGCCAGCAGCACCCGACACGCTACCTACGAGCAGTACTTC.

This chain joins TRBV7-9 and TRBJ1-6, with a weak D call TRBD1 (5 bases). CDR3 length: 16 residues. V gave up 0 bases and J gave up 9 bases, with 15 bases separating them. Germline CDR1 reads SEHNR; CDR2 reads FQNEAQ (reference sequence). CDR3 nucleotide sequence: TGTGCCAGCAGCTTAGCGGGGGGTCTCTCCTTTTCACCCCTCCACTTT. This sequence encodes CASSLAGGLSFSPLHF.

This clone appeared a single time. The rearrangement uses TRBV6-1 and TRBJ2-1; 9 bases are shared with TRBD1. Looked up from germline, CDR1 is MNHNS and CDR2 is SASEGT. V was pared by 2 bases and J by 6 bases, with 8 bases of the junction left unmatched. The CDR3 length is 16 residues. The CDR3 region has the DNA TGTGCCAGCAGTGAAAGGGGACAGGGCCCCTCCAATGAGCAGTTCTTC. Amino acid sequence: CASSERGQGPSNEQFF.

A remark on this clone: Other nucleotide sequences from this sample produce the same CDR3. The chain carries TRBV6-4 and TRBJ2-3; TRBD2 aligns across 8 bases. The CDR3 extends over 16 amino acids. Germline V CDR1 and CDR2: MRHNA, SNTAGT. The CDR3 nucleotides read TGTGCGGAAACTAAGGGAATAGCGGGATGCACAGATACGCAGTATTTT. Translating gives CAETKGIAGCTDTQYF.

The rearrangement joins TRBV27 to TRBJ1-2; 10 bases line up with TRBD1. The V gene's germline CDR1 is MNHEY and CDR2 SMNVEV (reference sequence). J lost 8 bases, V lost 5 bases, and 8 bases had no gene match. CDR3 length: 14 amino acids. CDR3 sequence reads: CASSRAGTGDGYTF. The CDR3 nucleotides are TGTGCCAGCAGTAGAGCCGGGACAGGGGACGGCTACACCTTC.

DNA of the CDR3: TGCGCCAGCAGCCAGGGTCGGGGTCAGGCGAATTCACCCCTCCACTTT. Translation: CASSQGRGQANSPLHF. The chain combines TRBV4-3 with TRBJ1-6; D gene ambiguous. Trimming removed 3 bases from V and 7 bases from J, with 16 bases in between. CDR3 length equals 16 residues. Germline CDR1 and CDR2: LGHNA and YSLEER.

The chain links TRBV9 to TRBJ2-1; the match to TRBD2 covers 11 bases. Germline lookup yields CDR1 SGDLS and CDR2 YYNGEE. V lost 0 bases to trimming and J lost 6 bases; unmatched junction nucleotides: 2. The CDR3 loop spans 15 amino acids. CDR3 residues: CASSVGLAGTNEQFF. The CDR3 DNA reads TGTGCCAGCAGCGTAGGACTAGCGGGGACCAATGAGCAGTTCTTC.